A selection of T cell receptor beta chains follows, all from one sample in a study of beta chain features in type 1 diabetes. Repertoires were generated with immunoSEQ multiplex PCR, while TCRdb's copy carries only in-frame clones and drops some. The profile shows roughly 70,000 clones, roughly 50% of them singletons. The sequenced sample was central memory CD4+ T cells from blood. All receptors come from a man younger than 45 with type 1 diabetes. The CDR3 runs from the conserved cysteine through the conserved F or W. Each record gives: V gene, J gene, CDR3 length, CDR3 protein.

TRBV5-4	TRBJ2-3	13	CASSPVAADTQYF
TRBV18	TRBJ1-1	18	CASSPPNRDRGANTEAFF
TRBV23-1	TRBJ2-2	17	CASSRLAGLTCAGELFF
TRBV5-1	TRBJ2-7	13	CASRDPGGYEQYF
TRBV30	TRBJ2-7	14	CAWSSFGGSYEQYF
TRBV5-6	TRBJ2-4	16	CASSLEGGAAKNIQYF
TRBV5-1	TRBJ2-5	15	CASSVGQGMSETQYF
TRBV6-1	TRBJ1-5	14	CASILGQGNQPQHF
TRBV6-6	TRBJ2-7	15	CASSPLYGSSYEQYF
TRBV7-8	TRBJ2-1	16	CASSDRTGKAYNEQFF
TRBV30	TRBJ2-1	12	CAWGSSYNEQFF
TRBV5-6	TRBJ2-2	15	CASSLDRELPGELFF
TRBV7-9	TRBJ1-2	15	CASSSPSTGNYGYTF
TRBV19	TRBJ1-6	15	CASGTGGQGNSPLHF
TRBV29-1	TRBJ1-1	15	CSVEDRDNRPAEAFF
TRBV2	TRBJ1-5	13	CASTRDSLQPQHF
TRBV6-5	TRBJ2-7	14	CASRVSGNSYEQYF
TRBV5-1	TRBJ2-3	16	CASSTRTSGSTDTQYF
TRBV6-1	TRBJ2-1	13	CASALRGNNEQFF
TRBV6-5	TRBJ1-2	12	CASSYSGGSYTF
TRBV27	TRBJ2-7	15	CASSPLSGRAGEQYF
TRBV25-1	TRBJ1-1	13	CASSAAGGTEAFF
TRBV5-1	TRBJ1-2	14	CASSLAWGDGGYTF
TRBV29-1	TRBJ2-3	14	CSVVRTGGTDTQYF
TRBV19	TRBJ1-1	12	CASSIESSGAFF
TRBV10-3	TRBJ2-7	17	CAISEGGQGTSSYEQYF
TRBV7-9	-	13	CASSNSAGNEQYF
TRBV27	TRBJ2-1	15	CASVAAGLSYNEQFF
TRBV7-9	TRBJ1-1	14	CASSRGGQGPVAFF
TRBV19	TRBJ2-4	14	CASRKTGTENIQYF
TRBV5-6	TRBJ1-2	14	CASSLEQGLYGYTF
TRBV6-1	TRBJ1-4	14	CASRLGQGEEKLFF
TRBV11-1	TRBJ2-7	15	CASRPMTGTHYEQYF
TRBV15	TRBJ2-3	18	CATSRDRGTADLTDTQYF
TRBV13	TRBJ2-7	14	CASSFSGGVDEQYF
TRBV2	TRBJ1-1	13	CASHLAWAGEAFF
TRBV19	TRBJ1-5	16	CASSMTQGVGNQPQHF
TRBV2	TRBJ2-3	14	CASSPGGITDTQYF
TRBV7-9	TRBJ1-6	15	CASSLGTGEVSPLHF
TRBV30	TRBJ2-2	15	CAWTHTGGSTGELFF
TRBV5-1	TRBJ1-4	14	CASSLRQGNEKLFF
TRBV5-1	TRBJ2-1	16	CASTTSGGFSYNEQFF
TRBV19	TRBJ1-2	14	CASSMQGAPNGYTF
TRBV2	TRBJ1-5	17	CASSPAGPGDSNQPQHF
TRBV5-8	TRBJ2-2	15	CASSPGQRNTGELFF
TRBV19	TRBJ1-2	14	CASDRGQGDYGYTF
TRBV19	TRBJ1-2	12	CASRKQGGGYTF
TRBV30	TRBJ2-3	12	CAWNAETDTQYF
TRBV7-8	TRBJ2-5	15	CASSPGGQGAGTQYF
TRBV7-9	TRBJ1-1	15	CASSLGAGGYTEAFF
TRBV30	TRBJ2-7	15	CAWSVLGDRAYEQYF
TRBV4-2	TRBJ2-3	15	CASRSGGALADTQYF
TRBV11-2	TRBJ2-3	16	CASGRLSGGAGDTQYF
TRBV27	TRBJ1-1	13	CASSKQGPTEAFF
TRBV30	TRBJ1-5	14	CAWSGSNINQPQHF
TRBV6-6	TRBJ2-1	14	CASSDPGTSGISFF
TRBV11-2	TRBJ2-3	15	CASSLDGRGTDTQYF
TRBV6-1	TRBJ1-2	12	CASSEARGIYTF